This T cell receptor beta chain was sequenced for a study of T-cell reconstitution after alpha-beta-depleted transplantation in children. Points from the study as a whole: It was surviving recipient T cells and thymic progenitors that gave some patients high TCRbeta diversity at day 60. Hyperexpanded clones declined; after one year, newly produced T cells mostly supplied diversity. Reportedly, only several hundred clones from non-depleted graft cells drove alpha-beta T-cell counts at about two months.

The CDR3 covers 14 residues. As to this clonotype: The antigen remains undetermined.

Construction of the TCRbeta library involved unique molecular identifiers. In TCRdb, the PCR reads were re-called with MiXCR into one record per CDR3 protein. The sample shows about 980,000 distinct CDR3 sequences, 25% to 30% of them seen only once. The source material was PBMCs, mostly from graft donor cells, sampled 360 days after TCRalphabeta/CD19-depleted stem cell transplant. This TCR came from a boy younger than two who had a stem cell transplant for SCID, so the T cells may come from the graft donor. The genes are TRBV5-2 and TRBJ1-6. TRBV5-2 is a listed pseudogene. CDR3 nucleotide sequence: TGTGCCATGGGCTTCGGACGTTCCCAATCACCCCTCCACTTT. This encodes CAMGFGRSQSPLHF.